The TCR beta chain described here comes from a study of beta chain features in type 1 diabetes. On this clone itself: Its antigen is as yet unknown.

CD45RO/CCR7/CD25/CD127/CD95/CD27 separated CD4+ naive, central memory, regulatory and stem cell-like memory cells by sorting. Notes on the study in general: A moderate, significant TCRB CDR3 shortening appeared in type 1 diabetes across four CD4+ subsets. Shorter templates may be favored by PCR, equally so in patients and controls.

The CDR3 is made up of 16 amino acids. Reverse transcription of all isolated RNA meant that expressed TCRB transcripts were sequenced. The average read count of naive, central memory and regulatory T cell samples was approximately 4 million. Using immunoSEQ multiplex PCR, the repertoire was profiled, and TCRdb retains in-frame clones only, with some absent. The profile shows approximately 150,000 clones, roughly 9.3% of them singletons. This receptor was identified in a woman between 40 and 55 years old in good health. The rearrangement joins TRBV21-1 to TRBJ2-1; no check of the table's D call, TRBD1, against the DNA was made. TRBV21-1 is deemed a pseudogene. The sequencing input was central memory CD4+ T cells from blood. The CDR3 loop is CARQVLPKSSYNEQFF. The CDR3, as DNA: TGTGCTAGACAGGTTCTACCTAAAAGCTCCTACAATGAGCAGTTCTTC.